This note documents a single T cell receptor (beta chain) sequence. Its cognate antigen is unknown. Sequenced by immunoSEQ multiplex PCR; TCRdb stores in-frame clones only, minus some. The sample lists 54,000 or so clones; approximately 80% were seen once. This sample was included in a study of T cell responses to AZD1222 COVID-19 vaccine. Broader study findings: Repertoires were obtained solely post-peak T cell response.

CDR3 length: 17 residues. Trimming cost V 0 bases and J 4 bases; bases outside gene matches: 12. CDR1 is SGHRS and CDR2 is YFSETQ in the germline V gene. This TCR derives from an adult who received the AZD1222 COVID-19 vaccine. This chain links TRBV5-1 with TRBJ2-7; 8 bases agree with TRBD1. The sample was peripheral blood, taken 28 days after the second AZD1222 dose. The CDR3 reads CASSLAGTGLSKYEQYF. The CDR3 DNA reads as TGCGCCAGCAGCTTGGCCGGGACAGGACTTTCTAAATACGAGCAGTACTTC.